The T cell receptor beta chain described here comes from a study of T cells in Graves' hyperthyroidism and ophthalmopathy. The diagnoses drew upon clinical symptoms, serum thyroxine and TRAb, thyroid ultrasound and orbital computed tomography. Amplification yielded TCR beta CDR3 regions, with RNA transcripts as the source. First-round RT-PCR targeting the TCR CDR3 was performed with the HTBI primer set. In TCRdb, the multiplex PCR reads were re-called with MiXCR into one record per CDR3 protein. The data hold hundreds of thousands of distinct CDR3 sequences, with over 10% observed a single time. Overall study results and limits: Most expanded thyroid clonotypes above 0.001 recurred in blood.

This clonotype was seen only a few times. Antigen unknown. The specimen sequenced was blood. The origin of this receptor is a woman between 18 and 30 years old with Graves' hyperthyroidism.

The CDR3 DNA sequence: TGTGCCACCGGGGGCAGTCAGAATCAGCCCCAGCATTTT. This sequence encodes CATGGSQNQPQHF. The chain joins TRBV15 to TRBJ1-5; weak D call: TRBD1 (6 bases). The CDR3 consists of 13 residues. Germline V lookup: CDR1 LNHNV, CDR2 YYDKDF (reference sequence). V gave up 8 bases and J gave up 4 bases, with 12 bases separating them.